The clone carrying this T cell receptor beta chain was observed a single time. Antigen specificity is unknown. The length of the CDR3 is 14 residues. Germline CDR1 MNHEY, CDR2 SVGEGT. V dropped 2 bases and J dropped 0 bases, with 2 bases sitting between them. These data originate in a study of yellow fever vaccine responses in identical twins. TCRdb re-analysed the RT-PCR reads in MiXCR, keeping a single row per CDR3 protein. The table lists about 4,600 distinct CDR3 sequences, approximately 85% of them singletons. General study findings and limits: In identical twins, vaccine T cell responses appeared partly shared and partly individual.

The receptor was isolated from a young woman who received the yellow fever vaccine. The sequences come from T cells from blood (PBMCs), unsorted or a sorted subset (not recorded which), collected before or after yellow fever vaccination (not recorded which). The chain recombines TRBV6-2 or TRBV6-3 with TRBJ2-6; D is uncertain. CDR3 residues: CASSYSSGANVLTF. The CDR3 region has the DNA TGTGCCAGCAGTTACAGCTCTGGGGCCAACGTCCTGACTTTC.